These T cell receptor beta chains were read from a single sample in a study of T cell repertoires in cytomegalovirus infection. TCRdb re-called the reads through MiXCR, storing one row per CDR3 protein. The sample shows about 68,000 distinct CDR3 sequences, roughly 20% of them seen only once. No cognate antigen is known for these TCRs. Material for sequencing was PBMCs, sequenced either directly or after in vitro stimulation (not recorded which). Every receptor here comes from a human donor in good health (CMV status not recorded). Some clones in this sample may be carry-over from other donors' samples. CDR3s include the opening cysteine and the closing phenylalanine or tryptophan. The D gene is left open where the match is weak. The size of a clone is reported for some rows only, either as once, few or many, or as a class for expanded clones.

many,.,TRBJ2-1,16,TRBV7-2,TGTGCCACTTCGGAGGTTTTTAGTTTCACCTACAATGAGCAGTTCTTC,CATSEVFSFTYNEQFF
few,.,TRBJ2-2,15,TRBV2,TGTGCCAGCAGGGACAACGCGGGCCACACCGGGGAGCTGTTTTTT,CASRDNAGHTGELFF
.,.,TRBJ1-1,12,TRBV4-1,TGCGCCAGCAGCCATACCTGGGGGAAAGCTTTCTTT,CASSHTWGKAFF
few,.,TRBJ1-1,16,TRBV20-1,TGCAGTGCCTTCACTCCCTGGGGTAAAGGGGGCACTGAAGCTTTCTTT,CSAFTPWGKGGTEAFF
.,TRBD2,TRBJ2-1,14,TRBV20-1,TGCAGTGCTAGAGAGCGGGAGATTTGGGATGAGCAGTTCTTC,CSAREREIWDEQFF
.,TRBD1,TRBJ1-3,15,TRBV18,TGTGCCAGCTCGCAATCCGGGACAGCTGGAAACACCATATATTTT,CASSQSGTAGNTIYF
.,.,TRBJ2-3,13,TRBV12-3/TRBV12-4,TGTGCCAGCAGTAACGGACCCCTGGATACGCAGTATTTT,CASSNGPLDTQYF
.,.,TRBJ1-1,15,TRBV6-5,TGTGCCAGCAGTTACTCCAATAGAATGAACACTGAAGCTTTCTTT,CASSYSNRMNTEAFF
.,.,TRBJ1-5,14,TRBV15,TGTGCCACCAGCCGACCCCAGGGTTGGCAGCCCCAGCATTTT,CATSRPQGWQPQHF
many,.,TRBJ1-4,13,TRBV27,TGTGCCAGCAGCCTTGCAACTAATGAAAAACTGTTTTTT,CASSLATNEKLFF
many,.,TRBJ1-4,16,TRBV7-6,TGTGCCAGCAGCTTTGACAGGATGGAAATTAATGAAAAACTGTTTTTT,CASSFDRMEINEKLFF
many,TRBD2,TRBJ2-1,15,TRBV7-2,TGTGCCAGCAGTACAAGGACTAGCGGGTACAATGAGCAGTTCTTC,CASSTRTSGYNEQFF
.,.,TRBJ2-1,11,TRBV7-9,TGTGCCGGGGGTGCGGCGATTGAGCAGTTCTTC,CAGGAAIEQFF
once,.,TRBJ1-5,15,TRBV18,TGTGCCAGCTCGCAAAACAGGGATATGGATCAGCCCCAGCATTTT,CASSQNRDMDQPQHF
few,.,TRBJ1-2,14,TRBV6-1,TGTGCCAGCAAATCATACCAGGGGAACTATGGCTACACCTTC,CASKSYQGNYGYTF
.,TRBD2,TRBJ2-1,19,TRBV7-9,TGTGCCAGCAGCTTCCTACGGGGACTAGCGGGAGAATCTTACAATGAGCAGTTCTTC,CASSFLRGLAGESYNEQFF
many,TRBD2,TRBJ2-3,20,TRBV5-4,TGTGCCAGCAGCTGGGGGGGGCTAGCGGGAGGAAGAGGGCGCACAGATACGCAGTATTTT,CASSWGGLAGGRGRTDTQYF
.,.,TRBJ1-2,11,TRBV28,TGTGCCAGCAGAGAAGTCTATGGCTACACCTTC,CASREVYGYTF
few,.,TRBJ2-3,13,TRBV28,TGTGCCAGCAGTTCGTTGGCCACAGATACGCAGTATTTT,CASSSLATDTQYF
.,.,TRBJ2-7,12,TRBV20-1,TGCAGTGCTAGAGGGCGGGTGGAGGAGCAGTACTTC,CSARGRVEEQYF
few,.,TRBJ2-5,14,TRBV20-1,TGCAGTGCTAGAGAGGGAAGGGAACACGAGACCCAGTACTTC,CSAREGREHETQYF
.,TRBD2,TRBJ2-3,17,TRBV29-1,TGCAGCGTCGACCGCTCGGCTAGCGGGAGGGCTACAGATACGCAGTATTTT,CSVDRSASGRATDTQYF
many,.,TRBJ1-1,14,TRBV7-9,TGTGCCAGCAGGGGCCGACAGTTCAACACTGAAGCTTTCTTT,CASRGRQFNTEAFF
.,TRBD2,TRBJ2-7,16,TRBV12-3/TRBV12-4,TGTGCCAGCAGTCGCACCGGGACTAGCGGGAGAGTCGAGCAGTACTTC,CASSRTGTSGRVEQYF
many,TRBD2,TRBJ2-7,20,TRBV7-8,TGTGCCAGCAGCTGGGGGGGGGGCAGGGCCAGCGGGAGCCTCTCCTACGAGCAGTACTTC,CASSWGGGRASGSLSYEQYF
.,TRBD1,TRBJ2-1,15,TRBV4-1,TGCGCCAGCAGCATAAGACAGGGGGGAGGTTATGAGCAGTTCTTC,CASSIRQGGGYEQFF
many,TRBD1,TRBJ1-4,15,TRBV7-2,TGTGCCAGCAGCACCGATGGGACAGATGGAGAAAAACTGTTTTTT,CASSTDGTDGEKLFF
few,TRBD2,TRBJ2-3,16,TRBV12-3/TRBV12-4,TGTGCCAGCAGCCTAGGACTAGCGGGTCGAGGCGATACGCAGTATTTT,CASSLGLAGRGDTQYF
few,.,TRBJ1-3,14,TRBV6-5,TGTGCCAGCAGGGGCGGGCCCTCTGGAAACACCATATATTTT,CASRGGPSGNTIYF
few,.,TRBJ1-4,13,TRBV20-1,TGCAGTGCTGAGGAGCAGACAGGCGAAAAACTGTTTTTT,CSAEEQTGEKLFF
.,TRBD1,TRBJ2-2,14,TRBV7-8,TGTGCCAGCAGCGCCAGGGGGTACACCGGGGAGCTGTTTTTT,CASSARGYTGELFF
many,TRBD1,TRBJ1-6,15,TRBV12-3/TRBV12-4,TGTGCCAGCAGTTTGAGACAGGGGAACAATTCACCCCTCCACTTT,CASSLRQGNNSPLHF
.,.,TRBJ2-1,18,TRBV6-2/TRBV6-3,TGTGCCAGCAGTTACCCCTTAAAAGGCGGCAGCTCCTACAATGAGCAGTTCTTC,CASSYPLKGGSSYNEQFF
.,.,TRBJ1-1,13,TRBV19,TGTGCCAGTAGTCAACAGGCTAACACTGAAGCTTTCTTT,CASSQQANTEAFF
many,TRBD1,TRBJ2-5,15,TRBV11-2,TGTGCCAGCAGCTCCGGGACAGTCCTCCAAGAGACCCAGTACTTC,CASSSGTVLQETQYF
few,TRBD2,TRBJ2-1,18,TRBV19,TGTGCCAGTAGTCGAAAGCCAGGTATCGGGAGGCTTAAGAATGAGCAGTTCTTC,CASSRKPGIGRLKNEQFF
.,.,TRBJ2-7,16,TRBV4-1,TGCGCCAGCAGCCAAGACTCGGGGGTGAGCTCCTACGAGCAGTACTTC,CASSQDSGVSSYEQYF
few,TRBD2,TRBJ2-1,21,TRBV19,TGTGCCAGTAGTACCCCCTCACCGCCGGGGACTAGCGGGAGGAGGGGCGATGAGCAGTTCTTC,CASSTPSPPGTSGRRGDEQFF
many,.,TRBJ2-4,15,TRBV7-2,TGTGCCAGCAGCTTAAACGTATTAGCCAAAAACATTCAGTACTTC,CASSLNVLAKNIQYF
many,.,TRBJ1-5,12,TRBV7-2,TGTGCCAGCAGCTTAGAGACAGGGCCCCAGCATTTT,CASSLETGPQHF
.,.,TRBJ1-1,14,TRBV12-3/TRBV12-4,TGTGCCAGCAGACGACAGGCGCTGAACACTGAAGCTTTCTTT,CASRRQALNTEAFF
.,.,TRBJ2-1,13,TRBV4-1,TGCGCCAGCAGCCGAAGGACAACCACAAAGCAGTTCTTC,CASSRRTTTKQFF
many,TRBD1,TRBJ2-6,18,TRBV7-2,TGTGCCAGCAGCTTGACCGGGACAGGGAGCTCTGGGGCCAACGTCCTGACTTTC,CASSLTGTGSSGANVLTF